This TCR beta chain was sequenced in a study of blood T cell repertoires in COVID-19. Across the study: Samples representing acute and convalescent COVID-19 were sourced from the United States, Italy and Spain. T cells, B-cell-depleted T cells, or PBMCs provided the cDNA or gDNA that served as material.

CDR3 length equals 13 residues. The germline gives CDR1 LGHNT, CDR2 FRNRAP. The V gene lost 3 bases and the J gene lost 7 bases, with 10 bases spanning the gap. Original handling: It was from reference gene primer amplification that nucleated cell counts were estimated. Only in-frame clones appear in the TCRdb table, and some are missing; sequencing was by immunoSEQ multiplex PCR. The D gene and trimming were derived from the DNA, and the V and J assignments and clone size from that table. The data contain 65,000 or so clones, about 92% of them singletons. The receptor was derived from a man between 60 and 70 years old with acute or convalescent COVID-19. The chain couples TRBV12-5 to TRBJ2-1, with no clear D. The sample taken for sequencing was peripheral blood. CDR3 bases: TGTGCTAGTGGTTTCGCTACCCGGAATGAGCAGTTCTTC. Amino acids: CASGFATRNEQFF.